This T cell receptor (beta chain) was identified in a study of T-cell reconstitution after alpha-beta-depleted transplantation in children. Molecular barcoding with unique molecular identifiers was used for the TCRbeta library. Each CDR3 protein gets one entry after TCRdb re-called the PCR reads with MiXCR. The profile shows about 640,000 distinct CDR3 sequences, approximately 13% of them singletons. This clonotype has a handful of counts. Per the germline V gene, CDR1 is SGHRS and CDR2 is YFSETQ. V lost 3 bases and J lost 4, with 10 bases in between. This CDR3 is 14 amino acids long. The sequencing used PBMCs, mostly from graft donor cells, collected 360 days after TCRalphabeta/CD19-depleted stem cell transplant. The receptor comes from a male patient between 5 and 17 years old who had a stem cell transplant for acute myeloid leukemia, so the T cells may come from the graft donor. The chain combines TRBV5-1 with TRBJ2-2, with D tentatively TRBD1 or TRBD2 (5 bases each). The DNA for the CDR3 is TGCGCCAGCAGCTGGGACCAGAGCACCGGGGAGCTGTTTTTT. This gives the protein CASSWDQSTGELFF.